The present entry profiles one T cell receptor beta chain with its context. Its antigen is still unknown. The data are from a study of early T cells in non-severe SARS-CoV-2 infection. Background on the study: Unpaired chains resulted from sequencing bulk RNA of unsorted whole blood. Whole-study results and caveats: Anti-spike CD8 responses were favored by VDJdb matching, which missed private and CD4 specificities.

Attachment of unique molecular identifiers was made to individual cDNA molecules. MiXCR, run by TCRdb on the 5' RACE reads, gives a single entry per CDR3 protein. The sample consists of approximately 50,000 distinct CDR3 sequences, around 12% of them appearing once. Germline CDR1 is SGHVS and CDR2 is FQNEAQ. The CDR3 has 16 amino acids. V trimming: 1 base; J trimming: 3 bases; junction bases outside the gene matches: 4. This clonotype was sampled from an adult who was a healthcare worker with PCR-confirmed SARS-CoV-2 infection or an uninfected control (not recorded which). The V call is TRBV7-8, the J call TRBJ2-1; TRBD2 matches at 9 bases. The sequenced sample consisted of whole blood. In DNA form, the CDR3 reads TGTGCCAGCAGCTTAGTGGCTAGCGGGGTCTACAATGAGCAGTTCTTC. Translated: CASSLVASGVYNEQFF.